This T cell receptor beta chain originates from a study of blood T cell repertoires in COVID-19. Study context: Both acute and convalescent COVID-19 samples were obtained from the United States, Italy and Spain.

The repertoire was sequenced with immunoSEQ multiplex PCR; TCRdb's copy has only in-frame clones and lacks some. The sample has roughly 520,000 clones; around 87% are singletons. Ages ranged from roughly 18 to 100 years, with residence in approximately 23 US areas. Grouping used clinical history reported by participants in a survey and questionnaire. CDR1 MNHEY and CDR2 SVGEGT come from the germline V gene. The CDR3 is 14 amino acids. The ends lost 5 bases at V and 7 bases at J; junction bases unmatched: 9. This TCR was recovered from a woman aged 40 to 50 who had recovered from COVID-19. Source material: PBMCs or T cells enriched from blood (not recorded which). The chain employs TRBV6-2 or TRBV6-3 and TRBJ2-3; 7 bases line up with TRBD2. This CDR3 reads CASSVAGSLYTQYF. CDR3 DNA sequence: TGTGCCAGCAGTGTAGCGGGTAGTCTATATACGCAGTATTTT.